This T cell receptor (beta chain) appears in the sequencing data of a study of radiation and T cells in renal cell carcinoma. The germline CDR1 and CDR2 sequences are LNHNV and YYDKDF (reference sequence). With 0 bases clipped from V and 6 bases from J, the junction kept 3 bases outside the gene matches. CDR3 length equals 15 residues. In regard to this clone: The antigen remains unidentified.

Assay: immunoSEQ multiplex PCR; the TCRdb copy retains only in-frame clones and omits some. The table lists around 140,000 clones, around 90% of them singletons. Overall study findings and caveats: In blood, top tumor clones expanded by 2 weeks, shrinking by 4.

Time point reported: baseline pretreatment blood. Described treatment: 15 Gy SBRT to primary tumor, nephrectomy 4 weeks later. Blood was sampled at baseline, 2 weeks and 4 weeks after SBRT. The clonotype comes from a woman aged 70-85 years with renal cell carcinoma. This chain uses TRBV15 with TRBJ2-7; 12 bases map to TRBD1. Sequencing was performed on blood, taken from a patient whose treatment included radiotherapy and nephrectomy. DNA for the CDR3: TGTGCCACCAGCAGAGATCTGGGACAGGGGGCCGAGCAGTACTTC. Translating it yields CATSRDLGQGAEQYF. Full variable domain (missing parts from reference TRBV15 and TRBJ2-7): DAMVIQNPRYQVTQFGKPVTLSCSQTLNHNVMYWYQQKSSQAPKLLFHYYDKDFNNEADTPDNFQSRRPNTSFCFLDIRSPGLGDTAMYLCATSRDLGQGAEQYFGPGTRLTVT.